The clone carrying this TCR beta chain was detected ten times or more. The data derive from a study of spatial heterogeneity in lung cancer. TCRdb analysed the 5' RACE reads with MiXCR anew, one entry per CDR3 protein. The sample gives 50,000 or so distinct CDR3 sequences, 6% to 9.5% of which show up once; less than 15% is in the top ten. As to time point: sample taken at primary tumor resection. The authors sequenced whole RNA from tumor, nontumor lung or frozen PBMC without sorting. The CDR3 has 14 residues. Trimming removed 5 bases from V and 5 bases from J, with 15 bases in between. CDR1 and CDR2 from the germline V gene are KGHSH and LQKENI.

This clonotype was obtained from a female donor with early-stage non-small cell lung cancer. Material: PBMCs, obtained at surgery. V is TRBV18 and J is TRBJ2-5, with a tentative D call TRBD2 (5 bases). The CDR3 protein is CASSSATIYETQYF. DNA of the CDR3: TGTGCCAGCTCATCCGCGACTATTTACGAGACCCAGTACTTC.